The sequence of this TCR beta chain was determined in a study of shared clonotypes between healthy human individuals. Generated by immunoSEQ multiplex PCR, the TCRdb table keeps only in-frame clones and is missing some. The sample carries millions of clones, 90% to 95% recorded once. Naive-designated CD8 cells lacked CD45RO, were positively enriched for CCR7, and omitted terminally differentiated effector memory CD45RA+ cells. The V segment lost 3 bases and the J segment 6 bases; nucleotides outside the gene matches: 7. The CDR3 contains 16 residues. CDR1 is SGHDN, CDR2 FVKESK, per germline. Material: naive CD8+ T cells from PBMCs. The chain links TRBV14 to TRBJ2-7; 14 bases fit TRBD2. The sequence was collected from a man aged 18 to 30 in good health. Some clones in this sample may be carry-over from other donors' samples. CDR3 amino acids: CASSHLGLAGGGEQYF. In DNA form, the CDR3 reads TGTGCCAGCAGCCACCTAGGACTAGCGGGAGGTGGCGAGCAGTACTTC.